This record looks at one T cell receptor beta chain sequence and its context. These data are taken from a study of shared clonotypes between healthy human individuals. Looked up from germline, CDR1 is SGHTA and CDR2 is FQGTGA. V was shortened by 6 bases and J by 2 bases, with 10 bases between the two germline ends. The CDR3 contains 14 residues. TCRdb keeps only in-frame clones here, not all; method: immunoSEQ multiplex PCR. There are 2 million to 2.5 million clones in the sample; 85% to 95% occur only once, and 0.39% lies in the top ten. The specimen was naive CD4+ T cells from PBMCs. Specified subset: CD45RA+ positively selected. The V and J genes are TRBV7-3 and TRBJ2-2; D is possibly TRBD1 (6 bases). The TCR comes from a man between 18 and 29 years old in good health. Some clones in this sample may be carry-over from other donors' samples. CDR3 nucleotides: TGTGCCAGCAGGCAGGGGACAAACACCGGGGAGCTGTTTTTT. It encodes CASRQGTNTGELFF.